Listed below are T cell receptor beta chains from one sample, sequenced in a study of blood T cell repertoires in COVID-19. The data were produced by immunoSEQ multiplex PCR, yet TCRdb's version contains in-frame clones alone and is incomplete. The table lists 400,000 or so clones, 70% to 90% of them singletons. Sequenced material: PBMCs or T cells enriched from blood (not recorded which). Receptors were obtained from a man between 35 and 55 years old in a cohort exposed to, infected with or recovered from COVID-19 (not recorded which). Each CDR3 is given with its conserved first and last residue. D genes are given only for firm matches. Size is stated for part of the rows, as once, few or many counts, or as a class when the clone is expanded.

clone size: NA
V gene: TRBV12-3/TRBV12-4
J gene: TRBJ2-2
D gene: NA
CDR3 DNA: TGTGCCAGCAGTTTTTCGTTCACCGGGGAGCTGTTTTTT
CDR3 protein: CASSFSFTGELFF

clone size: NA
V gene: TRBV7-9
J gene: TRBJ1-4
D gene: NA
CDR3 DNA: TGTGCCAGCAGCCGCGACGGGGGTGGAGAAAAACTGTTTTTT
CDR3 protein: CASSRDGGGEKLFF

clone size: NA
V gene: TRBV6-1
J gene: TRBJ2-7
D gene: NA
CDR3 DNA: TGTGCCAGCAGTGACCCGCGGGGAAGGTCCCCCTCCTACGAGCAGTACTTC
CDR3 protein: CASSDPRGRSPSYEQYF

clone size: NA
V gene: TRBV10-3
J gene: TRBJ2-7
D gene: TRBD2
CDR3 DNA: TGTGCCATCAGTGAGTCTAGCGGGAGGGCGTCCTACGAGCAGTACTTC
CDR3 protein: CAISESSGRASYEQYF

clone size: NA
V gene: TRBV6-1
J gene: TRBJ2-7
D gene: NA
CDR3 DNA: TGTGCCAGCAGTGAATGGAGGGATCTGGGTGAGCAGTACTTC
CDR3 protein: CASSEWRDLGEQYF

clone size: NA
V gene: TRBV19
J gene: TRBJ1-5
D gene: NA
CDR3 DNA: TGTGCCAGTAGAAAGGATAGGAGCCAGCCCCAGCATTTT
CDR3 protein: CASRKDRSQPQHF

clone size: NA
V gene: TRBV5-1
J gene: TRBJ1-6
D gene: TRBD1
CDR3 DNA: TGCGCCAGCAGCTTAGGACAGGGAATAAGTTCACCCCTCCACTTT
CDR3 protein: CASSLGQGISSPLHF

clone size: NA
V gene: TRBV27
J gene: TRBJ2-7
D gene: TRBD1
CDR3 DNA: TGTGCCAGCAGCCCGACAGGGTTCCACGAGCAGTACTTC
CDR3 protein: CASSPTGFHEQYF

clone size: NA
V gene: TRBV28
J gene: TRBJ2-1
D gene: NA
CDR3 DNA: TGTGCCAGCAACTTTGGGGGGAGTTACAATGAGCAGTTCTTC
CDR3 protein: CASNFGGSYNEQFF

clone size: once
V gene: TRBV29-1
J gene: TRBJ2-3
D gene: TRBD2
CDR3 DNA: TGCAGCGTTGGACTAGCGGGCACGGGCACAGATACGCAGTATTTT
CDR3 protein: CSVGLAGTGTDTQYF

clone size: NA
V gene: TRBV2
J gene: TRBJ2-2
D gene: TRBD1
CDR3 DNA: TGTGCCAGCAGGCCGGGACAGGGCTACGGGGAGCTGTTTTTT
CDR3 protein: CASRPGQGYGELFF

clone size: NA
V gene: TRBV5-6
J gene: TRBJ2-3
D gene: NA
CDR3 DNA: TGTGCCAGCAGCCCGGGGACTCTCCTCACAGATACGCAGTATTTT
CDR3 protein: CASSPGTLLTDTQYF

clone size: NA
V gene: TRBV19
J gene: TRBJ1-2
D gene: TRBD1
CDR3 DNA: TGTGCCAGTAGTGTCCCGATCAGGGGGCGGGATGGCTACACCTTC
CDR3 protein: CASSVPIRGRDGYTF

clone size: NA
V gene: TRBV27
J gene: TRBJ2-2
D gene: NA
CDR3 DNA: TGTGCCAGCTGGGCTAACACCGGGGAGCTGTTTTTT
CDR3 protein: CASWANTGELFF